The text below deals with one T cell receptor beta chain. Its target is not known. Using immunoSEQ multiplex PCR, the repertoire was profiled, and TCRdb retains in-frame clones only, with some absent. This table has around 87,000 clones, 83% appearing once. Looked up from germline, CDR1 is SGHTA and CDR2 is FQGTGA. The V gene end was trimmed by 2 bases and the J gene end by 5 bases; junction bases not matched to a gene: 2. The CDR3 is made up of 13 amino acids. Time point meaning: baseline, week 1 (first vaccination visit). The treatment: pre-vaccination baseline after standard-of-care therapy. The data stem from a study of a mutant IDH1 vaccine in newly diagnosed glioma. Overall study: Treated patients showed a male proportion of roughly 62%, a female proportion of approximately 38%, and a mean age of approximately 40 years. Previous care, which was radiotherapy, temozolomide, or both, most often involved both. Study-wide results and caveats: It seemed that pseudoprogression was not linked to changes in the top peripheral T cell clonotypes. Of the patients, about 95% had vaccine-induced immune responses.

This chain uses TRBV7-3 with TRBJ2-5; the match to TRBD1 covers 7 bases. This clonotype was obtained from a woman in her fifties or sixties with glioma. The source was PBMCs, collected from a glioma patient treated with radiotherapy, temozolomide or both. CDR3 sequence (DNA): TGTGCCAGCAGCTTAGTCAGGGGGGAGACCCAGTACTTC. Translated, it gives CASSLVRGETQYF.